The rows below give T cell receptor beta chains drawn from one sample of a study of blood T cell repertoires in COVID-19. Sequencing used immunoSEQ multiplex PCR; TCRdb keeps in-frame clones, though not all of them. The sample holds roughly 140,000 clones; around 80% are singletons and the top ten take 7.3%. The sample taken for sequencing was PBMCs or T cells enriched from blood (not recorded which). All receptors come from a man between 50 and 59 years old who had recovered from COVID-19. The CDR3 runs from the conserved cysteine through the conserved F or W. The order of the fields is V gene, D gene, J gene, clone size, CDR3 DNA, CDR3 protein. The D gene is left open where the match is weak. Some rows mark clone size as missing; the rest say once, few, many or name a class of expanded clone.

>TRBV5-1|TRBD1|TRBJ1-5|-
TGCGCCAGCAGCGAAGGACAGGCTAGCAATCAGCCCCAGCATTTT
CASSEGQASNQPQHF
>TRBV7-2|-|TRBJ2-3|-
TGTGCCAGCAGCCTCAGCACAGATACGCAGTATTTT
CASSLSTDTQYF
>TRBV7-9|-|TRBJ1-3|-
TGTGCCAGCGGCAGGTCTGGAAACACCATATATTTT
CASGRSGNTIYF
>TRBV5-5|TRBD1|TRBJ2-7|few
TGTGCCAGCAGCTTGTGGGGGACAGGGGGCTACGAGCAGTACTTC
CASSLWGTGGYEQYF
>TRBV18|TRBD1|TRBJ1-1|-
TGTGCCAGCTCACAACCGGGACAGGGCGGATATACTGAAGCTTTCTTT
CASSQPGQGGYTEAFF
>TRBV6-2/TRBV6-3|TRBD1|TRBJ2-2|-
TGTGCCAGCAGCCCGGGACAGGGGGCCTTTAACACCGGGGAGCTGTTTTTT
CASSPGQGAFNTGELFF
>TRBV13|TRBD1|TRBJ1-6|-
TGTGCCAGCAGTAACCGCGCGGGACAGGGGGGAAGCTCCTATAATTCACCCCTCCACTTT
CASSNRAGQGGSSYNSPLHF
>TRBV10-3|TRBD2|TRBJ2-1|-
TGTGCCATCAGTGAGTCGAGCGGGGGGGCCGGTGAGCAGTTCTTC
CAISESSGGAGEQFF
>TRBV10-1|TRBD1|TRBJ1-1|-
TGCGCCAGCAGTGGCAGGGGGATTGGTACTGAAGCTTTCTTT
CASSGRGIGTEAFF
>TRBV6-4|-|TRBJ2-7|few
TGTGCCAGCAGTGACTCATCTCGGGGGGCGAAGCAGTACTTC
CASSDSSRGAKQYF
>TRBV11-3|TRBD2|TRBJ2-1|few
TGTGCCAGCAGCAAAGGGACTAGCGGGGGGGAATACTACAATGAGCAGTTCTTC
CASSKGTSGGEYYNEQFF
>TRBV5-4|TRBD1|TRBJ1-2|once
TGTGCCAGCAGCGGCGACAGGGGGAGATATGGCTACACCTTC
CASSGDRGRYGYTF
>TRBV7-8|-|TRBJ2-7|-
TGTGCCAGCAGCTTCCGCCGTGGCAGAACCTACGAGCAGTACTTC
CASSFRRGRTYEQYF
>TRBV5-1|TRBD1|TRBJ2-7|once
TGCGCCAGCAGGCGGGACAGGGGGACCGGCGAGCAGTACTTC
CASRRDRGTGEQYF
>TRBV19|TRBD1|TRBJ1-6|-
TGTGCCAGGATTCACCCCGGGACAGGGAAATTT
CARIHPGTGKF
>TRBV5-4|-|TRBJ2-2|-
TGTGCCAGCAGCTCCCTAGGGGGGGGCATCACCGGGGAGCTGTTTTTT
CASSSLGGGITGELFF
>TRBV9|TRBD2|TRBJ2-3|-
TGTGCCAGCAGCGTCGGTTTCCCAAGCGGGGGGACGGGAAATGCAGATACGCAGTATTTT
CASSVGFPSGGTGNADTQYF
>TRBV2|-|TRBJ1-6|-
TGTGCCAGCAGTGGGACAGTAAATTCACCCCTCCACTTT
CASSGTVNSPLHF
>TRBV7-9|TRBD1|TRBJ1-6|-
TGTGCCAGCAGCCGGGACAGCGCTTCACCCCTCCACTTT
CASSRDSASPLHF
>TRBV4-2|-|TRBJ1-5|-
TGTGCCAGCAGCCAAGGGGGGGGCCATAGCAATCAGCCCCAGCATTTT
CASSQGGGHSNQPQHF
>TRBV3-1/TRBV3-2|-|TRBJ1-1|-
TGTGCCAGCAGCCGGGGACAAGAAGCTTTCTTT
CASSRGQEAFF
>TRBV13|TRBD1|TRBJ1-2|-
TGTGCCAGCAGCTCCTCGGACAGGGGTTGGAATGGCTACACCTTC
CASSSSDRGWNGYTF
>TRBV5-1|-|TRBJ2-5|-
TGCGCCAGCAGCTTGGCAGGGGTCCGGGAGACCCAGTACTTC
CASSLAGVRETQYF
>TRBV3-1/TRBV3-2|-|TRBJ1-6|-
TGTGCCAGCAGCCAGGGGAGGGCTAGTTCCTATAATTCACCCCTCCACTTT
CASSQGRASSYNSPLHF
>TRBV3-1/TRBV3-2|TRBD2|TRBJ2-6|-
TGTGCCAGCAGCCAAGATTTGGGGACTAGCGGCTCTGGGGCCAACGTCCTGACTTTC
CASSQDLGTSGSGANVLTF
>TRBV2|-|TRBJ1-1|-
TGTGCCAGCAGCTACACTGACATGAACACTGAAGCTTTCTTT
CASSYTDMNTEAFF
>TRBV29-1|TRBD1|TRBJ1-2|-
TGCAGCGTTGTGTGGGGTTTCGGGGAAACAGGGGAGCTCTATGGCTACACCTTC
CSVVWGFGETGELYGYTF
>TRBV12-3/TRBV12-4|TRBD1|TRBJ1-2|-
TGTGCCAGCAGTGCCCAGGGGGCTGTAGGCTACACCTTC
CASSAQGAVGYTF
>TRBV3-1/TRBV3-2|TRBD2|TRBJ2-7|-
TGTGCCAGCAGCCAAGAGGGGACTAGCGGGGGGGCTAGGTCCTACGAGCAGTACTTC
CASSQEGTSGGARSYEQYF
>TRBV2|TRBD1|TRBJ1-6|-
TGTGCCAGCACTCGGACAGGGGGCCAGAATTCACCCCTCCACTTT
CASTRTGGQNSPLHF
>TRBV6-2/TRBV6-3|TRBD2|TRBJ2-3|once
TGTGCCAGCAGTTACGGGGCTAGCGGGGGGCTCACAGATACGCAGTATTTT
CASSYGASGGLTDTQYF
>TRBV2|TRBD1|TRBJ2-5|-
TGTGCCAGCACCACGGACAGGGGCGAGAGGACCCAGTACTTC
CASTTDRGERTQYF
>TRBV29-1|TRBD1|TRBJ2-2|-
TGCAGCGTTGGAGAGACAGGGGGCACCGGGGAGCTGTTTTTT
CSVGETGGTGELFF
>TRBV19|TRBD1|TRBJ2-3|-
TGTGCCAGTAGTATGTACCGGGACAGCCTTAGGAATACGCAGTATTTT
CASSMYRDSLRNTQYF
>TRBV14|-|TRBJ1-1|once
TGTGCCAGCAGCCACCAGGGTTACACTGAAGCTTTCTTT
CASSHQGYTEAFF
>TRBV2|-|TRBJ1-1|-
TGTGCCAGCACGGGAGGGATTAGGATGAACACTGAAGCTTTCTTT
CASTGGIRMNTEAFF
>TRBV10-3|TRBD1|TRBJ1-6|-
TGTGCCATCAGGCCAACAGGGGGCCTATATAATTCACCCCTCCACTTT
CAIRPTGGLYNSPLHF
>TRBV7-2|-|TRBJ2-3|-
TGTGCCAGCAGCTTCGGGTTCCCGGACACCAATACGCAGTATTTT
CASSFGFPDTNTQYF
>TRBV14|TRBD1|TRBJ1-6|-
TGTGCCAGCAGCGAGGGACAGGTTGGTTCACCCCTCCACTTT
CASSEGQVGSPLHF
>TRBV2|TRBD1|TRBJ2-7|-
TGTGCCAGCAGTCCCAAAAACAGGGGGTCCCACGAGCAGTACTTC
CASSPKNRGSHEQYF
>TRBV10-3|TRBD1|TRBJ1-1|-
TGTGCCATCAGTGAGTCAGGGACAGGGCTGAACACTGAAGCTTTCTTT
CAISESGTGLNTEAFF
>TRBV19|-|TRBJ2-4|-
TGTGCCAGTAGTGAACGGACAGCGATAGCCAAAAACATTCAGTACTTC
CASSERTAIAKNIQYF
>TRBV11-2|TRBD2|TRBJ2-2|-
TGTGCCAGCAGCTTTCCTTGGACTAGCGGGGGACCTAACACCGGGGAGCTGTTTTTT
CASSFPWTSGGPNTGELFF
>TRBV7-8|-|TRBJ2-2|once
TGTGCCAGCAGCTCACTAGGGGGGGCGAACACCGGGGAGCTGTTTTTT
CASSSLGGANTGELFF
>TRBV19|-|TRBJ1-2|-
TGTGCCACTACCCAGGGGAACCGAAACTATGGCTACACCTTC
CATTQGNRNYGYTF
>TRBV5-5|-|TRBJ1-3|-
TGTGCCAGCAGCTTGGATCGAGCCGGCTCTGGAAACACCATATATTTT
CASSLDRAGSGNTIYF
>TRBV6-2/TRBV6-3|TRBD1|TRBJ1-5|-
TGTGCCAGCAGTTACTCGGGCCTACAGGGGAGTCCCCAGCATTTT
CASSYSGLQGSPQHF
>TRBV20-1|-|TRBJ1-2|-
TGCAGTGCTAGGGTGAGCTATGGCTACACCTTC
CSARVSYGYTF
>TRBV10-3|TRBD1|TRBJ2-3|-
TGTGCCATCAATGCAGGGACAGGGAGCACAGATACGCAGTATTTT
CAINAGTGSTDTQYF
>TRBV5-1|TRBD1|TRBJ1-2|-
TGCGCCAGCAGCTTGAACAGGGGGCCACCCTATGGCTACACCTTC
CASSLNRGPPYGYTF
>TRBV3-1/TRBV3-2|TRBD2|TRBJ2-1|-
TGTGCCAGCAGCCCTAGCGGCGGCTCCTACAATGAGCAGTTCTTC
CASSPSGGSYNEQFF
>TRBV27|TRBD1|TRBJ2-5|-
TGTGCCAGCAGTCCCAACAGGGGAGAGACCCAGTACTTC
CASSPNRGETQYF
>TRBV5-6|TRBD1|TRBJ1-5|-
TGTGCCAGCAGCCTCAAGGGACAGGCGAGCAATCAGCCCCAGCATTTT
CASSLKGQASNQPQHF
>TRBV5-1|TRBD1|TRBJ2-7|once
TGCGCCAGCAGCTTGGTATCAGGGGGAACCTACGAGCAGTACTTC
CASSLVSGGTYEQYF
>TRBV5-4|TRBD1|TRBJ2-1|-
TGTGCCAGCAGCCACAGGGGGCATTCGGGCAATGAGCAGTTCTTC
CASSHRGHSGNEQFF
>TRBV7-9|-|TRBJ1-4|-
TGTGCCAGCAGCTTAGTGGCTGATGCTAATGAAAAACTGTTTTTT
CASSLVADANEKLFF
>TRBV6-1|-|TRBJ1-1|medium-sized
TGTGCCAGCACCCCCGGGATCGAAGCTTTCTTT
CASTPGIEAFF
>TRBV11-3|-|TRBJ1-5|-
TGTGCCAGCAGCTTAGATGGCAGGGCCCATCAGCCCCAGCATTTT
CASSLDGRAHQPQHF